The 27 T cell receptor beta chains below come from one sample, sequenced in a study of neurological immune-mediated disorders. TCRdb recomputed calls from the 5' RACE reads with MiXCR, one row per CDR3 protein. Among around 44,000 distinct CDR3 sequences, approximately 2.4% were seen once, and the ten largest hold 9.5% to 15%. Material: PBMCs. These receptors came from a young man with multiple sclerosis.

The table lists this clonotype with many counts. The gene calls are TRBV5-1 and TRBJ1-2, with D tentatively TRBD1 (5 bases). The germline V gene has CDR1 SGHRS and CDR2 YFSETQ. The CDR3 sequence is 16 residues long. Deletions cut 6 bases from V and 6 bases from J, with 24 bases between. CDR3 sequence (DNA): TGCGCCAGCACCGCCTACCCCGGGGGTCCAACCGATGGCTACACCTTC. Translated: CASTAYPGGPTDGYTF.

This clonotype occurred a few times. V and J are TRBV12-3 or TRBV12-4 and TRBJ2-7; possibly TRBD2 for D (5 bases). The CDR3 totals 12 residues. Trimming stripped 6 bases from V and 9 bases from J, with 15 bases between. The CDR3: CASRSSSQAQYF. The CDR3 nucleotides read TGTGCCAGCAGATCTAGCTCCCAAGCGCAGTACTTC.

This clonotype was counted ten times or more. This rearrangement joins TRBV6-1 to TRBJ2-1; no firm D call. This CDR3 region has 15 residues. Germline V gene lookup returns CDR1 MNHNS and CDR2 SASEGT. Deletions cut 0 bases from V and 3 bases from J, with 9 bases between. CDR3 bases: TGTGCCAGCAGTGAAGCGGTAGCAGACTACAATGAGCAGTTCTTC. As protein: CASSEAVADYNEQFF.

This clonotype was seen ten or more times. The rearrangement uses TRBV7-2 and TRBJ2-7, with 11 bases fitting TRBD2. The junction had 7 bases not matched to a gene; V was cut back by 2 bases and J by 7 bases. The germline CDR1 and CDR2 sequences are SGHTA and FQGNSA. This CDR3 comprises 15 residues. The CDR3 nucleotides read TGTGCCAGCAGCTTATTGCTAGCGGGAGGAGGGGAGCAGTACTTC. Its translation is CASSLLLAGGGEQYF.

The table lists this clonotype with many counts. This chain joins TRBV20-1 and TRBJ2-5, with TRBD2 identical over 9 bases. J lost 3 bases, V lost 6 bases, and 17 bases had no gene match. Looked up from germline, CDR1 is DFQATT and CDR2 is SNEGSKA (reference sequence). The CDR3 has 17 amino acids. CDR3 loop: CSAPRVGGGRAEETQYF. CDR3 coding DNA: TGCAGTGCCCCAAGGGTAGGGGGCGGGAGGGCGGAAGAGACCCAGTACTTC.

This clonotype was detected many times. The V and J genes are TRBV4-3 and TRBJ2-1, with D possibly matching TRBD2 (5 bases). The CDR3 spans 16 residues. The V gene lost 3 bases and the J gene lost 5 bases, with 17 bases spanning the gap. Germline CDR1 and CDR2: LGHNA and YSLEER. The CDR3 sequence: CASSHPATGSHNEQFF. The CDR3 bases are TGCGCCAGCAGCCATCCGGCGACGGGATCCCACAATGAGCAGTTCTTC.

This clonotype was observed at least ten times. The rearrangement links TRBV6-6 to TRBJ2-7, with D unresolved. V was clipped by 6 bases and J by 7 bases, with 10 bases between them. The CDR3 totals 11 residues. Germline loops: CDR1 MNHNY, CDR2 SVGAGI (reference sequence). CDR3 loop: CASRGPTEQYF. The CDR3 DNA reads TGTGCCAGCAGAGGCCCCACTGAGCAGTACTTC.

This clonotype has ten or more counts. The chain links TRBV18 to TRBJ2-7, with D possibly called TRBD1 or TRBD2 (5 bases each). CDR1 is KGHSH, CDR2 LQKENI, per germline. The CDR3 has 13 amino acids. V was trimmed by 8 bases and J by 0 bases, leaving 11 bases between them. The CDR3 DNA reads TGTGCCAGCCGGGACGGATACTCCTACGAGCAGTACTTC. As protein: CASRDGYSYEQYF.

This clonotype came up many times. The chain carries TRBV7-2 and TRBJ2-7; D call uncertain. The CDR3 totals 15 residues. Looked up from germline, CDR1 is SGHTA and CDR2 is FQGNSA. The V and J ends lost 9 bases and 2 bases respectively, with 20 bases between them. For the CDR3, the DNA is TGTGCCAGTAGCAAAGACTCCCAGCCCACCTACGAGCAGTACTTC. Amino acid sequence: CASSKDSQPTYEQYF.

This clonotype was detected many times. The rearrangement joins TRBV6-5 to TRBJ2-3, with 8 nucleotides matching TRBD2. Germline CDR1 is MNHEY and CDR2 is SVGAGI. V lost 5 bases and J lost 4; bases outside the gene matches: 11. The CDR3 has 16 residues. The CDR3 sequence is CASSKPGGAGPDTQYF. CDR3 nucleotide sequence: TGTGCCAGCAGTAAACCCGGGGGGGCCGGTCCAGATACGCAGTATTTT.

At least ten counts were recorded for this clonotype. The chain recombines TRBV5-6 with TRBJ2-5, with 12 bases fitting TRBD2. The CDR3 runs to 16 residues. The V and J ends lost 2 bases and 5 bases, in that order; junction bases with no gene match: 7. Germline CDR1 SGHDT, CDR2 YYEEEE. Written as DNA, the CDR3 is TGTGCCAGCAGCTTCCTACTAGCGGGAGGAGGGGAGACCCAGTACTTC. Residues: CASSFLLAGGGETQYF.

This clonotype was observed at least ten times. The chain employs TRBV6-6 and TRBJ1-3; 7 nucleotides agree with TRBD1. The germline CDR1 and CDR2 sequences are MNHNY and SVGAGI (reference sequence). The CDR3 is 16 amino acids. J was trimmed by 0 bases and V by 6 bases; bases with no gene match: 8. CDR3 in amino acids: CASSLGQRPSGNTIYF. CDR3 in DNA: TGTGCCAGCAGCTTGGGACAGAGGCCCTCTGGAAACACCATATATTTT.

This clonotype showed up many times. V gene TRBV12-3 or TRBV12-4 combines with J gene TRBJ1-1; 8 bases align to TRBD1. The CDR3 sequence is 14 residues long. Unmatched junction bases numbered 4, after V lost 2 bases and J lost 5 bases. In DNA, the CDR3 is TGTGCCAGCAGTTTAAAACAGGGGGGGACTGAAGCTTTCTTT. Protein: CASSLKQGGTEAFF.

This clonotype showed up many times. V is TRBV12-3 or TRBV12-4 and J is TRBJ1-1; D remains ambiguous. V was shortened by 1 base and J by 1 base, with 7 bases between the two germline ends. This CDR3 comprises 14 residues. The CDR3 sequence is CASSLEDANTEAFF. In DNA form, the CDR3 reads TGTGCCAGCAGTTTAGAGGATGCGAACACTGAAGCTTTCTTT.

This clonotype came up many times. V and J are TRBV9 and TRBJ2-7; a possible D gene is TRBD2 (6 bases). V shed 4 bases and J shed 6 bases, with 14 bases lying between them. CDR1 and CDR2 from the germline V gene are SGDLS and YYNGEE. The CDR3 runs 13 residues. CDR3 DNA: TGTGCCAGCAGCCCAGCCGGGGGACGCGAGCAGTACTTC. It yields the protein CASSPAGGREQYF.

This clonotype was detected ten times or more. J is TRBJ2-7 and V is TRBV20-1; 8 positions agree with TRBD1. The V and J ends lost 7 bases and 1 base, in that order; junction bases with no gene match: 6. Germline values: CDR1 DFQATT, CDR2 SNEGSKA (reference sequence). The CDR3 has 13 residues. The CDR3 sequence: CSVRRGLSYEQYF. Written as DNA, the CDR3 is TGCAGTGTTCGCAGGGGGCTTTCCTACGAGCAGTACTTC.

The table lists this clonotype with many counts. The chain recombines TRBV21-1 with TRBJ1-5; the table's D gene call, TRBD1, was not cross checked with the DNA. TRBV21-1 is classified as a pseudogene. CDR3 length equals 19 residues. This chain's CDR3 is CASSKKTRKDIYSNQPQHF. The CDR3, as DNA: TGTGCCAGCAGCAAAAAAACTAGGAAGGACATTTATAGCAATCAGCCCCAGCATTTT.

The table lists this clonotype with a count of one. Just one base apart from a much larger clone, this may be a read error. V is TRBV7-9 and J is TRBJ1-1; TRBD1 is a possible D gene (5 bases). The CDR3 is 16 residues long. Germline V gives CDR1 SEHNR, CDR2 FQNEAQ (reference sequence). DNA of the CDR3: TGTGCCAGCAGCTTATACAGTAGCACTCCGGGGACTGAAGATTTCTTT. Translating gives CASSLYSSTPGTEDFF.

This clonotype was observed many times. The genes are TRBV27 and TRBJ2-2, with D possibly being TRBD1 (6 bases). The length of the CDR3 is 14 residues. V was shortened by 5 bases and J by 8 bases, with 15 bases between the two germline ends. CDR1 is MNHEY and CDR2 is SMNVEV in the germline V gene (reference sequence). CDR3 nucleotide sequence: TGTGCCAGCAGTAGACGGACAGACCTGGGGGAGCTGTTTTTT. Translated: CASSRRTDLGELFF.

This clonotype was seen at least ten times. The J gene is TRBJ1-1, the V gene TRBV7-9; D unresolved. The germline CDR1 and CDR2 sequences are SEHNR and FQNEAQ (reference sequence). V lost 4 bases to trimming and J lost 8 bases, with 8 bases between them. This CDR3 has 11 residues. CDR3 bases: TGTGCCAGCAGCTGGGCGGGGGAAGCTTTCTTT. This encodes CASSWAGEAFF. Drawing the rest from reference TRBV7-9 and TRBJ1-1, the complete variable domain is DTGVSQNPRHKITKRGQNVTFRCDPISEHNRLYWYRQTLGQGPEFLTYFQNEAQLEKSRLLSDRFSAERPKGSFSTLEIQRTEQGDSAMYLCASSWAGEAFFGQGTRLTVV.

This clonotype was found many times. As DNA, the CDR3 is TGCAGTGCTTGGGACAGCTCCTACAATGAGCAGTTCTTC. Its protein product is CSAWDSSYNEQFF. The V call is TRBV20-1, the J call TRBJ2-1, with TRBD1 identical over 7 bases. V was clipped by 5 bases and J by 0 bases; unmatched bases: 1. This CDR3 is 13 amino acids long. Germline lookup yields CDR1 DFQATT and CDR2 SNEGSKA (reference sequence).

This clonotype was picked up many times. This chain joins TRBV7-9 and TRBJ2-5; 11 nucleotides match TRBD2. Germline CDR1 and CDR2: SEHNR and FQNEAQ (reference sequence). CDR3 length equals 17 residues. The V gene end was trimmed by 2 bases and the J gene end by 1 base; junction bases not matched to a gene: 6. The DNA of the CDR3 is TGTGCCAGCAGCTTAAAACTAGCGGGGGTTACCCAAGAGACCCAGTACTTC. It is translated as CASSLKLAGVTQETQYF.

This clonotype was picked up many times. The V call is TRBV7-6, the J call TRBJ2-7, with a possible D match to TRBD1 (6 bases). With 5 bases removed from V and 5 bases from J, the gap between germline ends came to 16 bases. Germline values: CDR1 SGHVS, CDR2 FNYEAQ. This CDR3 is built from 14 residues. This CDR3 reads CASSRSRGLHEQYF. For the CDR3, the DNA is TGTGCCAGCAGCCGCTCAAGGGGGTTACACGAGCAGTACTTC.

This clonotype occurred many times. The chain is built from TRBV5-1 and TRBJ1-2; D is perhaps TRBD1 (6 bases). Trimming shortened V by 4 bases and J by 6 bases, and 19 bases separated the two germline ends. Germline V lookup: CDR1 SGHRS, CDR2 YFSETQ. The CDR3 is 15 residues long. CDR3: CASSPTGPQWDGYTF. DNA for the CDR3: TGCGCCAGCAGCCCTACAGGGCCCCAATGGGATGGCTACACCTTC.

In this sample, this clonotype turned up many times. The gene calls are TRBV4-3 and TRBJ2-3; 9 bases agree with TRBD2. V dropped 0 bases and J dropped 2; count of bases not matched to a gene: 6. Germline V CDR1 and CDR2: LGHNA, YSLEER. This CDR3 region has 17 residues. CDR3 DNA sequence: TGCGCCAGCAGCCAAGATCCCCTAGCGGGACACACAGATACGCAGTATTTT. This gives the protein CASSQDPLAGHTDTQYF.

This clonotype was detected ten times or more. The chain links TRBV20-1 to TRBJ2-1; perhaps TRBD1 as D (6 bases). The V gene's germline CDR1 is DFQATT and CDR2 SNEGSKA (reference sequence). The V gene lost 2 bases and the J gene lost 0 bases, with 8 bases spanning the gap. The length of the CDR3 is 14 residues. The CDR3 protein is CSARKGVSYNEQFF. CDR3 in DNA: TGCAGTGCTAGAAAGGGGGTCTCCTACAATGAGCAGTTCTTC.

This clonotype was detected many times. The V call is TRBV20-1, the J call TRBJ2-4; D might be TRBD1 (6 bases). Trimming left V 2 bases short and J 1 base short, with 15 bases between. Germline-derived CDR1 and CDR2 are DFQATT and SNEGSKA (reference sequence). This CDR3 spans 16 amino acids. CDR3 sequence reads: CSARMSAGEAKNIQYF. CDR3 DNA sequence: TGCAGTGCTAGAATGTCGGCAGGGGAGGCCAAAAACATTCAGTACTTC.